The TCR beta chain described here comes from a study of blood T cell repertoires in COVID-19 (TCRdb year 2020). Regarding the research as a whole: The collaborator samples originated in the United States, Italy and Spain and spanned the acute and convalescent phases of COVID-19. The material from the prospective study consisted of cDNA or gDNA derived from T cells, B-cell-depleted T cells, or PBMCs. Deeply sampled blood TCRbeta repertoires from subjects exposed to, actively infected with, or recovered from COVID-19 were included in the dataset. The repertoires were released in a freely available public database meant as a resource for research on the immune response to SARS-CoV-2. Samples were obtained from the ongoing ImmuneRACE study (first 160 participants) and from roughly 1,300 subjects provided by 6 global collaborators. A de-identified subject ID, COVID-19 status, age in years and sex were almost always included in the sample metadata. Where available, HLA class I and class II types were taken from metadata supplied by the sample provider and were not determined by assay-based typing.

About this clone: Its antigen is unknown. Base qualities were left out, and no much larger clone turns up one base away.

TCRbeta CDR3 regions were amplified from genomic DNA using the immunoSEQ Assay, a bias-controlled multiplex PCR. In the authors' own workflow: Nucleated cell counts per sample were estimated from amplification of reference gene primers within the assay. To quantify the absolute abundance of each unique TCRbeta CDR3 rearrangement, sequence reads were collapsed and filtered. For each sample, productive Simpson clonality was calculated by taking the square root of Simpson's diversity index across productive rearrangements. TCRdb stores this immuneACCESS table with in-frame sequences only. Part of the clones is absent; in the studies checked, under half of the shortfall reflects unresolved V genes, and no reason is known for the rest. That table furnishes V, J and clone size, whereas the DNA furnished D and trimming. For this sample the table gives hundreds of thousands of clones, of which 75% to 90% were detected only once. The ten largest clones add up to 4.3% of the sample.

The collaborating institutions used their own protocols to collect whole blood in K2EDTA tubes. For TCRbeta analysis, collaborator samples were shipped as frozen whole blood, as isolated PBMCs, or as DNA extracted from either sample type. Results and caveats for the whole study, not just this receptor: The amount of clinical and demographic metadata varied by source and participant and was provided uncurated.

Looking up the germline V gene yields CDR1 SQVTM and CDR2 ANQGSEA. V is cut by 3 bases and J by 6 bases, and the space between the germline ends is 17 bases. The CDR3 starts with the cysteine, ends with the phenylalanine, and has 14 residues. The CDR3 DNA has 42 bases and is translated from base 1. The sequence links TRBV29-1 to TRBJ1-2; too little of a D gene remains to name it. The source of this sequence is a young woman with acute or convalescent COVID-19. The material sequenced was peripheral blood. The nucleotide sequence reads as follows: TGCAGCGTTGAGGGCGCGCGCCCGGATGATGGCTACACCTTC. The translation is CSVEGARPDDGYTF.